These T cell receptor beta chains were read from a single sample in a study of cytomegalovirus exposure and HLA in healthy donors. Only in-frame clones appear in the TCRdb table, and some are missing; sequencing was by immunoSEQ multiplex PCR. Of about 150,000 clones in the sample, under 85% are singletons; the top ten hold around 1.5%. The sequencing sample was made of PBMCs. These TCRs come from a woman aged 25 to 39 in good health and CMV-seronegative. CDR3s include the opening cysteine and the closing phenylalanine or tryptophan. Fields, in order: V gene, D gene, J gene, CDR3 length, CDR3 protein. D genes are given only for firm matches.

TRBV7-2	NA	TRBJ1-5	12	CASSLPFQPQHF
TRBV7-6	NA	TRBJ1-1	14	CASSFASGLGEAFF
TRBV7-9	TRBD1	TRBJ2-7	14	CASSLGQGIEEQYF
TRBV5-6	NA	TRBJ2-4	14	CASSLDRGGNIQYF
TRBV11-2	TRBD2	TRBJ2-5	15	CASSFGLGGSGTQYF
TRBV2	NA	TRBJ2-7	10	CPSGSYEQYF
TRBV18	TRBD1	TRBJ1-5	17	CASSNLTPGQGAQPQHF
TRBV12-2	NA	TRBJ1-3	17	CASRLRRDRAGGNTIYF
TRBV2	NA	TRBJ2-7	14	CASTRQGGFYEQYF
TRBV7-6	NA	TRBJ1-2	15	CASSSRPDRNYGYTF
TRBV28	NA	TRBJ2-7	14	CASSLWAGSGEQYF
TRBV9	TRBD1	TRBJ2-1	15	CASSVRGTAYNEQFF
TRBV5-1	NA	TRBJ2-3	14	CASSSGLRTDTQYF
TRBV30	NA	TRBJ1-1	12	CAWVPLNTEAFF
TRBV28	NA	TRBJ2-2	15	CASVPGGQNTGELFF
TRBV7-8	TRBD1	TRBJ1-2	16	CASSRNPGQGTGGYTF
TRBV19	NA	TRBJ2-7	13	CASSWDFSYEQYF
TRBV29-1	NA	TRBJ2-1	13	CSVRAGRWNEQFF
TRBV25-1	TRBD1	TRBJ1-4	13	CASRGQARDRLFF
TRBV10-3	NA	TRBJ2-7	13	CAIRSGGDYEQYF
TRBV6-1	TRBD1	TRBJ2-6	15	CASSQGAAGANVLTF
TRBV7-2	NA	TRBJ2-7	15	CASSSGLYVRYEQYF
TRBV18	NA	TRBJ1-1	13	CASSQGSLTEAFF
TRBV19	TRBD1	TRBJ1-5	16	CASSPRDRGMGQPQHF
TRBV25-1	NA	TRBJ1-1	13	CASSATGQTEAFF
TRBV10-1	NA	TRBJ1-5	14	CASSERGRHQPQHF
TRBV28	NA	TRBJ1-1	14	CASTSPRLNTEAFF
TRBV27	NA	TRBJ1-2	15	CASSPNREANYGYTF
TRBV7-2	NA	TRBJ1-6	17	CASSLLAGAAYNSPLHF
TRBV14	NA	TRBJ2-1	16	CASSQGIWTVNNEQFF
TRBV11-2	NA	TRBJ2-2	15	CASSYRRGAVGELFF
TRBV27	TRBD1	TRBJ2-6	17	CASSLGTGWLGANGLTF
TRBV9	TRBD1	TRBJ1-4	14	CASSVGTGHEKLFF
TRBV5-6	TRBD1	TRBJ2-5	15	CASSPLGQGQETQYF
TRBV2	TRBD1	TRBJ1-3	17	CASSLTADRAAGNTIYF
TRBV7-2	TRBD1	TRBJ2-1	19	CASSLPRNRGLSSYNEQFF
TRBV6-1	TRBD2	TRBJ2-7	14	CASSRVREAYEQYF
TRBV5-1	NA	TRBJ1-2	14	CASSLRQDGYGYTF
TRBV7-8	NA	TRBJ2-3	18	CASSLERQQRFSTDTQYF
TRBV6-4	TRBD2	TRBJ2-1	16	CASSEGATSGHNEQFF